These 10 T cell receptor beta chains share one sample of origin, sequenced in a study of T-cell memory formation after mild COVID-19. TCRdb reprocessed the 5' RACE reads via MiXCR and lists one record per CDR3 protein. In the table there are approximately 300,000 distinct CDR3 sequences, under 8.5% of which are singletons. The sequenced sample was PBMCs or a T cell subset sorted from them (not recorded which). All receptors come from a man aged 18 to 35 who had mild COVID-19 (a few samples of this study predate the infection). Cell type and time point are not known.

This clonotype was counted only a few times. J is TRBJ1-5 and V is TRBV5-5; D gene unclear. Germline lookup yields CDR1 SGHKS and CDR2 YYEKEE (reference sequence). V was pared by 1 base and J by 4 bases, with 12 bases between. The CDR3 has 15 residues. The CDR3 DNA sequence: TGTGCCAGCAGCTTGTGGCAGCGGCCAAATCAGCCCCAGCATTTT. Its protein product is CASSLWQRPNQPQHF.

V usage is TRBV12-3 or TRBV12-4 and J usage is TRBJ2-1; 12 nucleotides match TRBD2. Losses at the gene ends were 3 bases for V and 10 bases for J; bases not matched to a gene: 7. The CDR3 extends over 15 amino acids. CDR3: CASSFGLAGSLEQFF. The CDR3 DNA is TGTGCCAGCAGTTTCGGACTAGCGGGGTCCTTAGAGCAGTTCTTC.

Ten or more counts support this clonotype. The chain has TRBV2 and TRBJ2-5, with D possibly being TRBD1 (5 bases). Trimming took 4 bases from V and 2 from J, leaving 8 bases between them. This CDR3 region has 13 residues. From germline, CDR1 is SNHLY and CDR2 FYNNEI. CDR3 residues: CASSVNRQETQYF. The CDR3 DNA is TGTGCCAGCAGTGTAAACAGGCAAGAGACCCAGTACTTC.

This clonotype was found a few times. The chain's CDR3 is CASSVRADGGQPQHF. CDR3 DNA sequence: TGTGCCAGCAGCGTACGGGCCGATGGGGGTCAGCCCCAGCATTTT. This chain uses TRBV9 with TRBJ1-5, with a weak D call TRBD1 (5 bases). Germline V gene lookup returns CDR1 SGDLS and CDR2 YYNGEE. This CDR3 comprises 15 residues. Trimming removed 1 base from V and 6 bases from J, with 14 bases in between.

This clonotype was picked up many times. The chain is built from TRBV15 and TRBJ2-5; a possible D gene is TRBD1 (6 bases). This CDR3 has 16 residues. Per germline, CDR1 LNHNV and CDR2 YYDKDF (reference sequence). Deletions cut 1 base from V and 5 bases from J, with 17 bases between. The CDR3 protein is CATSRGPRGRPETQYF. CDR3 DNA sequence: TGTGCCACCAGCAGAGGGCCCAGGGGCCGTCCGGAGACCCAGTACTTC.

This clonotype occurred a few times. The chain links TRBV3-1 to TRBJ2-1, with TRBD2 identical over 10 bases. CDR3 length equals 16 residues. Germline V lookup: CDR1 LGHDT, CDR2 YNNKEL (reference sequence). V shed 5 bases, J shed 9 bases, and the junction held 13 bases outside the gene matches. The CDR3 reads CASSTILAGVQGEQFF. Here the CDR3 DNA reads TGTGCCAGCAGCACGATTCTAGCGGGGGTTCAGGGTGAGCAGTTCTTC.

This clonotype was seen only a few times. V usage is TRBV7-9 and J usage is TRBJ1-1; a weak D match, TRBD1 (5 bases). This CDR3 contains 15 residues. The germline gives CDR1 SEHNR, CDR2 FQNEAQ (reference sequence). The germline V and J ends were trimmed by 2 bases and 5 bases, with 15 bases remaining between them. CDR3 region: CASSLLTGAPTEAFF. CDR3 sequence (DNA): TGTGCCAGCAGCTTACTTACTGGGGCCCCTACTGAAGCTTTCTTT.

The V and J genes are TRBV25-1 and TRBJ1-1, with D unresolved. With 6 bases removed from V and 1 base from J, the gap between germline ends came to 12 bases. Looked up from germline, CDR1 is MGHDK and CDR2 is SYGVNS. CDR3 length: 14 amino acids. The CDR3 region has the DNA TGTGCCAGCAGCTCCGGACTCGGGAACACTGAAGCTTTCTTT. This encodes CASSSGLGNTEAFF.

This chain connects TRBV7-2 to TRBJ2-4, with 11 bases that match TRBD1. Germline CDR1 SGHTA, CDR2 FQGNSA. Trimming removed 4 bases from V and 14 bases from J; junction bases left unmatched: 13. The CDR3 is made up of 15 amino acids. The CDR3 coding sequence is TGTGCCAGCAGCTACCAACCGGGACAGGGGGGGCAAAAGTACTTC. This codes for CASSYQPGQGGQKYF.

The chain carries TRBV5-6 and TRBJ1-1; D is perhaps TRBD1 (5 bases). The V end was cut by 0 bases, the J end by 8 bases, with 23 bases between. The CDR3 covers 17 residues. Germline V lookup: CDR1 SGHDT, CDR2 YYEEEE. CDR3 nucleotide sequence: TGTGCCAGCAGCTTGGGCTCTCTCCGGGACCGTGGTCTAGAAGCTTTCTTT. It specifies CASSLGSLRDRGLEAFF.